This T cell receptor beta chain was identified in a study of blood T cells in healthy people across ages. Looking at the study overall: Per every two T cells, about one barcoded beta molecule was captured by template switching. Study results and caveats: PBMCs that were unsorted prevented a conclusive naive versus antigen-experienced comparison.

Per sample, no less than 5 micrograms of total RNA were extracted. This clonotype has only a few counts. Its target is unknown. Germline CDR1 DFQATT, CDR2 SNEGSKA (reference sequence). CDR3 length: 14 amino acids. V was clipped by 5 bases and J by 3 bases, with 16 bases between them. PCR was performed a second time for roughly 7 to 11 cycles using a sample-barcoded 5' primer and a J-beta primer mix. TCRdb re-analysed the 5' RACE reads in MiXCR, keeping a single row per CDR3 protein. The repertoire holds 1.5 million to 2 million distinct CDR3 sequences, roughly 28% seen once, with about 7.7% in the top ten.

This chain joins TRBV20-1 and TRBJ1-1, with a weak D call TRBD1 (5 bases). Sequenced sample: blood. The receptor was derived from a woman aged 25 to 39 in good health. The CDR3 spells CSAASRGVDTEAFF. DNA of the CDR3: TGCAGTGCTGCTAGTCGGGGGGTGGACACTGAAGCTTTCTTT.